This T cell receptor (beta chain) was captured in a study of Ad26.COV2.S vaccination and SARS-CoV-2 variants. Findings and limits, study-wide: The study found higher spike-specific TCR breadth in vaccine than placebo recipients. It is possible that the TCR breadth and depth analyses underestimated the total T cell responses. For non-spike TCRs, breadth in vaccine recipients resembled that in placebo recipients.

Treatment in this sample: over 15 received Ad26.COV2.S at low or high dose, single or two shots; about 5 received placebo; per-sample allocation not given. Day 63 following the first vaccine or placebo injection was when the samples were taken. Expression of Wuhan-strain SARS-CoV-2 spike came from the Ad26 vector that formed the vaccine. This clone was found once. Its specificity is unknown. The trim removed 2 bases at V and 8 bases at J, leaving 8 bases unmatched. Germline CDR1 and CDR2: SGHAT and FQDESV (reference sequence). The CDR3 is made up of 16 amino acids. The protocol was immunoSEQ multiplex PCR, while the TCRdb copy is restricted to in-frame clones and leaves out a portion. The sample records approximately 250,000 clones, around 88% being singletons.

V gene TRBV11-1 combines with J gene TRBJ2-1; 11 positions match TRBD2. The specimen was peripheral blood, collected in a trial of Ad26.COV2.S vaccine versus placebo. The sequence came from a person between 18 and 59 years old who received the Ad26.COV2.S COVID-19 vaccine or a placebo. Here the CDR3 DNA reads TGTGCCAGCAGCTTATTGGGTAGCGGGAGGGCCTATGAGCAGTTCTTC. Its protein product is CASSLLGSGRAYEQFF.